This T cell receptor beta chain was recovered during a study of cytomegalovirus exposure and HLA in healthy donors. Germline lookup yields CDR1 SGDLS and CDR2 YYNGEE. J was trimmed by 8 bases and V by 3 bases; bases with no gene match: 17. CDR3 length: 17 amino acids. Donors consisted of healthy bone marrow donors. PCR involved 60 Vbeta and 13 Jbeta primers. Produced via immunoSEQ multiplex PCR; TCRdb's table is partial and in-frame only. The sample lists about 98,000 clones; around 80% were seen once. The chain couples TRBV9 to TRBJ2-3; 8 bases agree with TRBD2. The origin of this receptor is a man aged 55 to 70 in good health and CMV-seropositive. The material sequenced was PBMCs. The CDR3 DNA sequence: TGTGCCAGCAGCGAGCCTCGGGAGGGGCAGCTTCTAGGTACGCAGTATTTT. It is translated as CASSEPREGQLLGTQYF.